These T cell receptor beta chains were read from a single sample in a study of T-cell memory formation after mild COVID-19. MiXCR, run by TCRdb on the 5' RACE reads, gives a single entry per CDR3 protein. Among under 550,000 distinct CDR3 sequences, roughly 18% were seen once, and the ten largest hold 20% to 25%. Sequenced input: PBMCs or a T cell subset sorted from them (not recorded which). Receptors originate from a young man who had mild COVID-19 (a few samples of this study predate the infection). Cell type and time point are not known. Each CDR3 is given with its conserved first and last residue. The D gene is left open where the match is weak. For some rows the clone size is stated as once, few or many, or as a class when expanded; others skip it.

V	J	D	size	DNA	CDR3
TRBV12-3/TRBV12-4	TRBJ1-6	.	many	TGTGCCAGCAGTCCCGGGGGCCATTCATATAATTCACCCCTCCACTTT	CASSPGGHSYNSPLHF
TRBV12-3/TRBV12-4	TRBJ2-3	.	once	TGTGCCAGCAGCCATCAGGACGCCACAGATACGCAGTATTTT	CASSHQDATDTQYF
TRBV6-2/TRBV6-3	TRBJ2-1	.	.	TGTGCCAGCAGTGGTAACTCCTACAATGAGCAGTTCTTC	CASSGNSYNEQFF
TRBV6-1	TRBJ1-2	TRBD1	.	TGTGCCAGCACCTCCAGGGGGTCGGGCTACACCTTC	CASTSRGSGYTF
TRBV6-1	TRBJ1-2	TRBD1	.	TGTGCCAGCAGTGAGACAGGGCAGCGTGGCTACACCTTC	CASSETGQRGYTF
TRBV29-1	TRBJ2-3	TRBD1	.	TGCAGCGTTGCCTCCGGGACAGGATATAGCACAGATACGCAGTATTTT	CSVASGTGYSTDTQYF
TRBV5-1	TRBJ2-1	.	.	TGCGCCAGCAGCACCGGACAGAGCTCCTACAATGAGCAGTTCTTC	CASSTGQSSYNEQFF
TRBV20-1	TRBJ2-5	.	once	TGCAGTGCCAGAGATAAGTTGGCTGTGAGGGGACAAGAGACCCAGTACTTC	CSARDKLAVRGQETQYF
TRBV28	TRBJ1-2	TRBD1	.	TGTGCCAGCAGTTCCCCCGGGACAGGGGGTACTGGCTACACCTTC	CASSSPGTGGTGYTF
TRBV12-3/TRBV12-4	TRBJ1-1	.	few	TGTGCCAGCAGTGACCGCAGTTCCACTGAAGCTTTCTTT	CASSDRSSTEAFF
TRBV7-2	TRBJ2-5	TRBD2	.	TGTGCCAGCAGCTTAGCTACTAGCGGCCGGAAGACCCAGTACTTC	CASSLATSGRKTQYF
TRBV5-4	TRBJ2-6	.	few	TGTGCCAGCAGCTTGGCCGCCCAGGGGGGATTCTCTGGGGCCAACGTCCTGACTTTC	CASSLAAQGGFSGANVLTF
TRBV13	TRBJ1-1	.	many	TGTGCCAGCAGCGAAGGGAGGGGGGAGAACACTGAAGCTTTCTTT	CASSEGRGENTEAFF
TRBV28	TRBJ1-2	.	.	TGTGCCAGCAGTTTGAGGGAGTATGGCTACACCTTC	CASSLREYGYTF
TRBV10-3	TRBJ2-5	.	.	TGTGCCATCAGAAGAGCGGACCACGAGACCCAGTACTTC	CAIRRADHETQYF
TRBV7-9	TRBJ2-3	TRBD2	few	TGTGCCAGCAGCTTCCCGACGGGGGGGCCGACAGATACGCAGTATTTT	CASSFPTGGPTDTQYF
TRBV4-1	TRBJ2-5	TRBD2	few	TGCGCCAGCAGCGAAGGAAGGAGCATCGGGGGGGCAGGATGGGAGACCCAGTACTTC	CASSEGRSIGGAGWETQYF
TRBV2	TRBJ2-3	.	.	TGTGCCAGCAGTTCGGCCGGGGCGCAGTATTTT	CASSSAGAQYF
TRBV7-3	TRBJ2-7	.	.	TGTGCCAGCAGCTTAACCCGAGTTGGCCCCCCGGACTTC	CASSLTRVGPPDF
TRBV4-2	TRBJ2-3	.	.	TGTGCCAGCAGCCAAGATTTAGACTGGACAGATACGCAGTATTTT	CASSQDLDWTDTQYF